This T cell receptor beta chain was retrieved from a study of T cells after yellow fever vaccination. For TCR, cDNA came from 5'RACE template switching, which added a universal primer site and UMIs. TCRdb itself ran the 5' RACE reads through MiXCR, one entry per CDR3 protein. This table holds under 250,000 distinct CDR3 sequences, 3% to 4% found once. V lost 5 bases, J lost 3 bases, and 9 bases stayed unmatched. The germline V gene has CDR1 SGHTA and CDR2 FQGNSA. This CDR3 is built from 16 residues. The origin of this receptor is a man between 18 and 29 years old who received the YFV17D yellow fever vaccine. The material sequenced was CD4+ T cells sorted from PBMCs, taken 10 days after the yellow fever booster vaccination. This sequence joins TRBV7-2 and TRBJ1-5; 8 bases are shared with TRBD1. CDR3: CASSKSGGNINQPQHF. CDR3 in DNA: TGTGCCAGCAGCAAGTCAGGGGGCAACATCAATCAGCCCCAGCATTTT.